The following is a TCR beta chain sequence with its context. Its antigen is currently not known. Base qualities are not recorded, but no much larger clone differs from it by a single base. The sequencer listed for this sample is Illumina HiSeq 2500. Quantitative 5'-RACE with molecular barcodes was used to prepare TCR beta libraries. The authors' analysis ran thus. A new computational method, built on a probabilistic model of VDJ rearrangement, was used to identify disease-linked TCR variants. Clones were called with MiXCR by TCRdb after fastp trimmed the public reads at Q25, and only in-frame beta chains were retained. Rows merge per CDR3 protein into single entries with the most common DNA and genes. These V and J calls originate from TCRdb's pipeline instead of the authors' own analysis. Present in this sample are 75,000 to 95,000 distinct CDR3 sequences, roughly 8.5% of which were seen just once. The top ten clones comprise over 25% of the sample.

The sample belongs to a study of CD8 T cells in ankylosing spondylitis (dated by TCRdb to 2016 to 2017). About the investigation overall: The study set out to find disease-linked TCR variants by profiling T cell receptor beta repertoires in ankylosing spondylitis patients and healthy donors. Peripheral blood was sampled, and synovial fluid was also collected from ankylosing spondylitis patients. In total, the full study cohort was made up of about 99 healthy donors and approximately 24 ankylosing spondylitis patients. What the authors observed across the whole study: A TCR beta motif of several highly homologous amino acid variants appeared characteristic of blood from ankylosing spondylitis patients. A CD8+ phenotype was shown by the disease-linked clones, which were found at relatively low frequencies in peripheral blood. The disease-linked clones were reported as significantly enriched in matched synovial fluid samples from ankylosing spondylitis patients. Some motif variants had previously been reported in the synovial fluid and blood of reactive arthritis patients, which suggests shared mechanisms of disease initiation.

From a lookup of the germline V gene, CDR1 and CDR2 are SGHNT and YENEEA. Cut back by 3 bases and 3 bases, the V and J ends lie 8 bases apart. The CDR3 goes from the cysteine to the phenylalanine over 13 residues. Only CDR3 DNA remains: 39 bases, in frame from the first base. Input material: blood, either unsorted or a sorted T cell fraction (not recorded which). The V and J segments used are TRBV11-3 and TRBJ1-2; a confident D gene designation cannot be given. This TCR derives from a male donor with ankylosing spondylitis. CDR3 region: CASSLETDYGYTF. The bases read TGTGCCAGCAGCTTGGAGACGGACTATGGCTACACCTTC.